This passage covers 16 T cell receptor beta chains from one sample sequenced in a study of blood T cell repertoires in COVID-19. Here immunoSEQ multiplex PCR was the method, and the copy in TCRdb shows in-frame clones only, minus some. Of fewer than 450,000 clones in the sample, about 88% were seen once. Sequenced: peripheral blood. The receptors stem from a woman in her 70s with COVID-19, enrolled during active disease.

The V call is TRBV7-9, the J call TRBJ2-2; 8 bases agree with TRBD1. Germline assignment: CDR1 SEHNR and CDR2 FQNEAQ (reference sequence). The V gene end was trimmed by 4 bases and the J gene end by 3 bases; junction bases not matched to a gene: 7. This CDR3 is 16 amino acids long. The CDR3 spells CASSSPDRVDTGELFF. CDR3 nucleotides: TGTGCCAGCAGCTCCCCGGACAGGGTTGACACCGGGGAGCTGTTTTTT.

The rearrangement links TRBV7-8 to TRBJ1-5; tentative D call: TRBD1 (6 bases). The germline CDR1 and CDR2 sequences are SGHVS and FQNEAQ. This CDR3 is built from 15 residues. V was trimmed by 0 bases and J by 4 bases, leaving 10 bases between them. The chain's CDR3 is CASSLAGTLNQPQHF. CDR3 nucleotide sequence: TGTGCCAGCAGCTTAGCAGGGACACTTAATCAGCCCCAGCATTTT.

In this sample, this clone turned up once. The CDR3: CASSLDSWTVYREQYF. The CDR3, as DNA: TGTGCCAGCAGCTTAGATTCCTGGACAGTCTACCGGGAGCAGTACTTC. This chain connects TRBV7-2 to TRBJ2-7, with D maybe TRBD1 (6 bases). The germline V and J ends were trimmed by 1 base and 7 bases, with 20 bases remaining between them. The CDR3 has 16 amino acids. Germline loops: CDR1 SGHTA, CDR2 FQGNSA.

The chain joins TRBV2 to TRBJ2-3; 10 bases agree with TRBD2. Germline-derived CDR1 and CDR2 are SNHLY and FYNNEI. V dropped 5 bases and J dropped 5; count of bases not matched to a gene: 7. The CDR3 consists of 15 residues. CDR3: CASSLTSGVQDTQYF. The DNA for the CDR3 is TGTGCCAGCAGTTTAACTAGCGGGGTACAAGATACGCAGTATTTT.

The chain has TRBV28 and TRBJ1-6, with TRBD1 matching over 7 bases. Trimming took 8 bases from V and 6 from J; bases not matched to a gene: 1. The CDR3 has 12 amino acids. The germline gives CDR1 MDHEN, CDR2 SYDVKM. The CDR3 loop is CASQGVNSPLHF. The CDR3 DNA reads TGTGCCAGCCAGGGGGTTAATTCACCCCTCCACTTT.

This clone has a handful of counts. The genes are TRBV29-1 and TRBJ1-1; a possible D gene is TRBD1 (6 bases). The CDR3 has 15 amino acids. Germline V lookup: CDR1 SQVTM, CDR2 ANQGSEA. The ends were cut back, 4 bases at V and 1 base at J, with 16 bases in the middle. The CDR3 reads CSVVEDSGKNTEAFF. The CDR3 coding sequence is TGCAGCGTTGTCGAGGACAGTGGGAAGAACACTGAAGCTTTCTTT.

DNA of the CDR3: TGTGCCAGTAACAAAGGACAGCGGTCCGAGCAGTACTTC. Its translation is CASNKGQRSEQYF. The chain carries TRBV19 and TRBJ2-7, with D possibly being TRBD1 (6 bases). Germline V gives CDR1 LNHDA, CDR2 SQIVND (reference sequence). The germline V and J ends were trimmed by 7 bases and 6 bases, with 16 bases remaining between them. The CDR3 runs to 13 residues.

Only one count was recorded for this clone. The chain has TRBV5-6 and TRBJ2-5, with D unresolved. Germline values: CDR1 SGHDT, CDR2 YYEEEE. The CDR3 sequence is 13 residues long. Trimming stripped 0 bases from V and 3 bases from J, with 6 bases between. The CDR3 sequence: CASSLDSKETQYF. DNA of the CDR3: TGTGCCAGCAGCTTGGACAGTAAAGAGACCCAGTACTTC.

The chain is built from TRBV6-2 or TRBV6-3 and TRBJ1-1; D unresolved. The CDR3 runs to 11 residues. From germline, CDR1 is MNHEY and CDR2 SVGEGT. V was trimmed by 4 bases and J by 12 bases, leaving 12 bases between them. For the CDR3, the DNA is TGTGCCAGCAGTTTTGGAGGAGAGCCTTTCTTT. Translated, it gives CASSFGGEPFF.

V is TRBV2 and J is TRBJ2-5, with 7 bases identical to TRBD1. CDR3 length: 14 residues. The germline CDR1 and CDR2 sequences are SNHLY and FYNNEI. The V gene end was trimmed by 6 bases and the J gene end by 4 bases; junction bases not matched to a gene: 8. In DNA form, the CDR3 reads TGTGCCAGCAGCCGAGACAGGGATCCAGAGACCCAGTACTTC. It translates to CASSRDRDPETQYF.

In the case of this clone: In the same sample, other DNA sequences code for this CDR3. This rearrangement joins TRBV28 to TRBJ2-7, with D possibly matching TRBD2 (5 bases). V gave up 1 base and J gave up 4 bases, with 11 bases separating them. There are 14 residues in the CDR3. CDR1 MDHEN and CDR2 SYDVKM come from the germline V gene. CDR3 nucleotides: TGTGCCAGCAGTTTATACGGGGATTCTTACGAGCAGTACTTC. This gives the protein CASSLYGDSYEQYF.

The chain has TRBV4-2 and TRBJ2-5, with 14 bases that match TRBD2. The CDR3 spans 18 residues. Per the germline V gene, CDR1 is LGHNA and CDR2 is YNFKEQ. The J segment lost 5 bases and the V segment lost 0 bases, leaving 8 bases of the junction unmatched. In nucleotides, the CDR3 is TGTGCCAGCAGCCAAGACTCGACTAGCGGGGGGGCCGGGGAGACCCAGTACTTC. Amino acids: CASSQDSTSGGAGETQYF.

The chain links TRBV6-1 to TRBJ1-5, with D possibly TRBD1 on 6 matching bases. Germline CDR1 and CDR2: MNHNS and SASEGT. The CDR3 consists of 14 residues. The V end was cut by 2 bases, the J end by 5 bases, with 10 bases between. The CDR3 nucleotides read TGTGCCAGCAGTGAAACAGGGTGGGATCAGCCCCAGCATTTT. Its translation: CASSETGWDQPQHF.

The chain employs TRBV24-1 and TRBJ2-5, with 7 bases lining up with TRBD1. Germline V gene data show CDR1 as KGHDR and CDR2 as SFDVKD. The V segment lost 2 bases and the J segment 2 bases; nucleotides outside the gene matches: 4. The CDR3 totals 15 residues. The CDR3, as DNA: TGTGCCACCAGTGATTCACAGGGGCTACAAGAGACCCAGTACTTC. It encodes CATSDSQGLQETQYF.

CDR3 protein: CASSRTGVSSGNTIYF. The CDR3 DNA reads as TGTGCCAGCAGCCGGACAGGAGTCAGCTCTGGAAACACCATATATTTT. The chain joins TRBV11-2 to TRBJ1-3; 7 bases align to TRBD1. The junction had 7 bases not matched to a gene; V was cut back by 5 bases and J by 0 bases. CDR1 SGHAT and CDR2 FQNNGV come from the germline V gene. CDR3 length: 16 amino acids.

The CDR3 protein is CASSQSSSGPEYEQYF. For the CDR3, the DNA is TGTGCCAGCAGCCAATCGTCGAGCGGACCCGAGTACGAGCAGTACTTC. The gene calls are TRBV7-9 and TRBJ2-7, with D possibly TRBD2 on 5 matching bases. The length of the CDR3 is 16 residues. The germline gives CDR1 SEHNR, CDR2 FQNEAQ (reference sequence). V was pared by 5 bases and J by 4 bases, with 21 bases between.